This section outlines one T cell receptor beta chain sequence together with its context. Its specificity is not known. Gene names and germline refer to mouse. The read halts 1 residue ahead of the CDR3 end, with the missing end drawn from the germline J gene. V was shortened by 2 bases and J by 3 bases, with 8 bases between the two germline ends. The CDR3 runs 13 residues. Germline loops: CDR1 KGHPV, CDR2 FQNQEV (reference sequence). Specified time point: mouse harvest day 7 after allogeneic transplant. The graft held 10^6 splenic CD5+ T cells and 10^7 T-cell-depleted bone marrow cells. The data were obtained in a study of tissue T cells after allogeneic stem cell transplantation. The method was immunoSEQ multiplex PCR; TCRdb's version includes in-frame clones alone and lacks a portion of them. The sample shows about 11,000 clones, 30% to 40% of them seen only once. Overall study findings and caveats: Sampling depth was limited, and the cohort was small and clinically varied. TCR repertoires tracked anatomic similarity, regardless of disease or transplant status.

Material: skin. V is TRBV26 and J is TRBJ2-7, with D possibly matching TRBD2 (6 bases). The sequence came from a female BALB/c mouse given C57BL/6 T cells with graft-versus-host disease after an allogeneic hematopoietic cell transplant. The DNA read from the CDR3 is TGTGCCAGCAGTCTGGCGACTGGCTATGAACAGTAC. The encoded protein is CASSLATGYEQY. The CDR3 reads in full as CASSLATGYEQYF.